Following are 4 T cell receptor beta chains from one sample sequenced in a study of PD-L1 blockade in urothelial cancer. TCRdb's copy holds only in-frame clones and misses some; the assay was immunoSEQ multiplex PCR. The sample records about 32,000 clones, more than 75% being singletons. The specimen comprised PBMCs, sampled around atezolizumab (anti-PD-L1) treatment. Receptor source: a man between 45 and 60 years old with urothelial cancer.

The V and J genes are TRBV4-3 and TRBJ2-1; possibly TRBD1 for D (6 bases). Trimming cost V 1 base and J 0 bases, with 22 bases left between them. Germline V gives CDR1 LGHNA, CDR2 YSLEER. There are 20 residues in the CDR3. The CDR3 sequence: CASSQVWAGAGWSSYNEQFF. In DNA, the CDR3 is TGCGCCAGCAGCCAAGTGTGGGCAGGGGCGGGTTGGAGCTCCTACAATGAGCAGTTCTTC.

This chain uses TRBV5-4 with TRBJ1-2; 7 bases line up with TRBD1. This CDR3 contains 14 residues. CDR1 is SGHNT, CDR2 YYREEE, per germline (reference sequence). Unmatched junction bases numbered 1, after V lost 0 bases and J lost 2 bases. CDR3 region: CASSLETGNYGYTF. The CDR3 DNA follows: TGTGCCAGCAGCTTGGAGACAGGGAACTATGGCTACACCTTC. The full variable domain, its missing parts supplied by reference TRBV5-4 and TRBJ1-2, is ETGVTQSPTHLIKTRGQQVTLRCSSQSGHNTVSWYQQALGQGPQFIFQYYREEENGRGNFPPRFSGLQFPNYSSELNVNALELDDSALYLCASSLETGNYGYTFGSGTRLTVV.

This sequence joins TRBV2 and TRBJ2-5; a weak D match, TRBD1 (5 bases). Germline lookup yields CDR1 SNHLY and CDR2 FYNNEI. The V gene lost 9 bases and the J gene lost 4 bases, with 6 bases spanning the gap. The CDR3 has 10 residues. DNA for the CDR3: TGTGCCAGTAGGGGAGAGACCCAGTACTTC. Its translation: CASRGETQYF.

This clone was counted only a few times. The gene calls are TRBV14 and TRBJ2-3; possibly TRBD2 for D (6 bases). The CDR3 length is 14 residues. V gave up 1 base and J gave up 8 bases, with 13 bases separating them. Germline V gives CDR1 SGHDN, CDR2 FVKESK. CDR3: CASSQASWRGTQYF. The CDR3 DNA sequence: TGTGCCAGCAGCCAAGCCTCATGGAGGGGTACGCAGTATTTT.